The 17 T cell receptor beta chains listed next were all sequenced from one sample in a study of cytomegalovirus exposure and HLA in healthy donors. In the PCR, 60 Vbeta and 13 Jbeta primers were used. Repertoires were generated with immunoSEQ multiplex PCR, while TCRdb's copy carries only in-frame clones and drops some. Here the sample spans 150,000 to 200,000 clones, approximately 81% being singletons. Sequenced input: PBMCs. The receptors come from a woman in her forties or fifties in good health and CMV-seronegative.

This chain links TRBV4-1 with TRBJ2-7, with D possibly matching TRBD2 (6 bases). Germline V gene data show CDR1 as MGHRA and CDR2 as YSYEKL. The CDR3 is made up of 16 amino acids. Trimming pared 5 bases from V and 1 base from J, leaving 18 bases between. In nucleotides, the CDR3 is TGCGCCAGCAGCACGCATACTCCGGGACTTTCCTACGAGCAGTACTTC. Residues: CASSTHTPGLSYEQYF.

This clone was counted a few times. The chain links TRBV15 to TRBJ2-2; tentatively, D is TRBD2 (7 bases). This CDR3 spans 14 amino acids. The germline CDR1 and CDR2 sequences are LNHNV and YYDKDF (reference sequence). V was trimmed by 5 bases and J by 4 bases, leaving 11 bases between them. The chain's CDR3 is CATSGRGTTGELFF. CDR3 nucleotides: TGTGCCACCAGCGGGAGGGGGACCACCGGGGAGCTGTTTTTT.

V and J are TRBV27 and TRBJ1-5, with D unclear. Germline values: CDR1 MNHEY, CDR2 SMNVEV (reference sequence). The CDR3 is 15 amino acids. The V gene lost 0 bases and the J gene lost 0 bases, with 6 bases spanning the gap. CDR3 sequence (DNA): TGTGCCAGCAGTTTATCTCCGGGTAGCAATCAGCCCCAGCATTTT. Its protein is CASSLSPGSNQPQHF.

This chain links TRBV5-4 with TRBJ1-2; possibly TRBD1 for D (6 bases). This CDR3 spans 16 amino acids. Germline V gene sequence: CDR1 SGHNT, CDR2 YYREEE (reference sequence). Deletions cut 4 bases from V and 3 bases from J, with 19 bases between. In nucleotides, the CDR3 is TGTGCCAGCAGCCGGCTTACGGGACAACTAGACTATGGCTACACCTTC. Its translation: CASSRLTGQLDYGYTF.

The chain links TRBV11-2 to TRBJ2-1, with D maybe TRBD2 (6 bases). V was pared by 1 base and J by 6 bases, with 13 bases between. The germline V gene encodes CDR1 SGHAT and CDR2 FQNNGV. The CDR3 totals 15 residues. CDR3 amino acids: CASSLGGLGGNEQFF. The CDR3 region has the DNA TGTGCCAGCAGCTTAGGGGGGTTGGGGGGCAATGAGCAGTTCTTC.

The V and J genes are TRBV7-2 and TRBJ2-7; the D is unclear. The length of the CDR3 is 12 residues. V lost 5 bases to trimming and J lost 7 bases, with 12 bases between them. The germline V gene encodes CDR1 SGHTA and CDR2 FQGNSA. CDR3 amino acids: CASSPTRREQYF. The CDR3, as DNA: TGTGCCAGCAGCCCGACCCGGCGGGAGCAGTACTTC.

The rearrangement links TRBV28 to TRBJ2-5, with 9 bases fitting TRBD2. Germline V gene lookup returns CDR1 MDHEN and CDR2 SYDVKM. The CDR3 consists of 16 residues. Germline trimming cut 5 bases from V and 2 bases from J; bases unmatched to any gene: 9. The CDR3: CASSPALAGQQETQYF. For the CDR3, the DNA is TGTGCCAGCAGTCCGGCCCTAGCGGGACAGCAAGAGACCCAGTACTTC.

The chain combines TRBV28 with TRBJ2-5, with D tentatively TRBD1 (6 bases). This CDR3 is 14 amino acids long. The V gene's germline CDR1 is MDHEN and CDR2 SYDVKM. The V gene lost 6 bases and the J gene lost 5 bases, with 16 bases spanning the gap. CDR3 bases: TGTGCCAGCAGGAGCCTAGGGACAAGGGAGACCCAGTACTTC. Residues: CASRSLGTRETQYF.

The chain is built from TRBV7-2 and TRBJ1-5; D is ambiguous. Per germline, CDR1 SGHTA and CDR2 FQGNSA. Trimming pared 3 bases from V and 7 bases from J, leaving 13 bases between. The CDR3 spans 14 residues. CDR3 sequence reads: CASSFGRAGQPQHF. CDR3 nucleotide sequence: TGTGCCAGCAGCTTCGGAAGGGCGGGGCAGCCCCAGCATTTT.

CDR3 bases: TGTGCCAGCAGCCCTTACAGGGGATTAGGGAACACTGAAGCTTTCTTT. Translated: CASSPYRGLGNTEAFF. This sequence joins TRBV9 and TRBJ1-1; TRBD1 agrees at 7 bases. This CDR3 has 16 residues. V dropped 4 bases and J dropped 1; count of bases not matched to a gene: 10. Germline V gives CDR1 SGDLS, CDR2 YYNGEE.

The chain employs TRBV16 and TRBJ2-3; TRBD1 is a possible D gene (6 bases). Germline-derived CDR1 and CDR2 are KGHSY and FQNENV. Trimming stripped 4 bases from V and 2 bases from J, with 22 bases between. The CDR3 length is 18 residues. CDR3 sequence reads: CASSPYNPVWTDTDTQYF. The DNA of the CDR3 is TGTGCCAGCAGCCCTTACAACCCCGTCTGGACAGACACAGATACGCAGTATTTT.

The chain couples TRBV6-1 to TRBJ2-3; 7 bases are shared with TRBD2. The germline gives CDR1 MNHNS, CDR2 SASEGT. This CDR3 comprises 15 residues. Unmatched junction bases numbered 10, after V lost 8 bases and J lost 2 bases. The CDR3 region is CASSRRGTNTDTQYF. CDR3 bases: TGTGCCAGCTCTCGGCGGGGGACGAACACAGATACGCAGTATTTT.

In DNA form, the CDR3 reads TGTGCCAGCAGGGGGCGGTATAGCAATCAGCCCCAGCATTTT. Its protein product is CASRGRYSNQPQHF. This chain connects TRBV28 to TRBJ1-5; the D gene is possibly TRBD1 (5 bases). The CDR3 is 14 amino acids. V lost 6 bases and J 0 bases, leaving 9 bases between the germline ends. Germline CDR1 is MDHEN and CDR2 is SYDVKM.

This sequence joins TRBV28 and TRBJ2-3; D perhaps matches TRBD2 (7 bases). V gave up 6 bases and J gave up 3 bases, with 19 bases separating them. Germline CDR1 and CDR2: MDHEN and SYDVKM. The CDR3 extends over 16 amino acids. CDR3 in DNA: TGTGCCAGCAGATCCCCGAGAGGGGGGGGGACAGATACGCAGTATTTT. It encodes CASRSPRGGGTDTQYF.

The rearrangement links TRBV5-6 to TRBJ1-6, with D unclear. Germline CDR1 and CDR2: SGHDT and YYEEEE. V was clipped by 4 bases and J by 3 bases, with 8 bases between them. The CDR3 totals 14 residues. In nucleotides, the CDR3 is TGTGCCAGCAGCCCCGGGAGCTATAATTCACCCCTCCACTTT. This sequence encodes CASSPGSYNSPLHF.

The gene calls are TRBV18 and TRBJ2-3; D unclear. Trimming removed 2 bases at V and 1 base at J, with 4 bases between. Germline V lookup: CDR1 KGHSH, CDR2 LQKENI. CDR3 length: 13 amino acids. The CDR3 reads CASSPTGTDTQYF. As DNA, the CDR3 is TGTGCCAGCTCACCAACGGGCACAGATACGCAGTATTTT.

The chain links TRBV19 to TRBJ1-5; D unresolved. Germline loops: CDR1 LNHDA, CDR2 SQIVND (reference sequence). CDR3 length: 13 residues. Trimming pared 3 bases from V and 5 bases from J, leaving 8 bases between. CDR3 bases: TGTGCCAGTAGTATTCAGGTCTATCAGCCCCAGCATTTT. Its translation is CASSIQVYQPQHF.